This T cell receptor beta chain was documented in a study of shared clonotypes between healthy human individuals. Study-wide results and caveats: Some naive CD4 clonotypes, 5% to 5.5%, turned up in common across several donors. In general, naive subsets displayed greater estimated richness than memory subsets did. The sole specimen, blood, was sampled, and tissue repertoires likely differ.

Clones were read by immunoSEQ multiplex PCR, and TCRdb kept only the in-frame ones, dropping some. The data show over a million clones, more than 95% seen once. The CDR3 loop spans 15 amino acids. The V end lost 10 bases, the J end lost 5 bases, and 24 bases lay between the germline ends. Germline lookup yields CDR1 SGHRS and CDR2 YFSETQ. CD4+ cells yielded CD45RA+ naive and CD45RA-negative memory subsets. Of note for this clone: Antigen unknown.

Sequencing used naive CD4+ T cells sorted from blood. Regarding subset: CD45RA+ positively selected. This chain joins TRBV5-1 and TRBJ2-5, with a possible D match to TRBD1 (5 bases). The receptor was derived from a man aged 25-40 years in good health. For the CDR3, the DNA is TGCGCCTGCACAGGCCAGGGCTCTACGGTCGAGACCCAGTACTTC. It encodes CACTGQGSTVETQYF.